The 18 T cell receptor beta chains in this list originate from one sample, sequenced in a study of T-cell reconstitution after alpha-beta-depleted transplantation in children. Library preparation (for TCRbeta) was performed with unique molecular identifiers. From the PCR reads, TCRdb called clonotypes with MiXCR, one entry per CDR3 protein. The sample contains 700,000 to 850,000 distinct CDR3 sequences, around 15% of which appear only once. The specimen was PBMCs, mostly from graft donor cells, collected 360 days after TCRalphabeta/CD19-depleted stem cell transplant. All receptors derive from a male patient younger than 18 who had a stem cell transplant for acute lymphoblastic leukemia, so the T cells may come from the graft donor.

This clonotype turned up a few times. The J gene is TRBJ2-1, the V gene TRBV7-8; no definite D call. Germline V lookup: CDR1 SGHVS, CDR2 FQNEAQ. V was clipped by 10 bases and J by 5 bases, with 6 bases between them. CDR3 length equals 10 residues. The CDR3 DNA reads as TGTGCCACCTGGGACAATGAGCAGTTCTTC. Translation gives CATWDNEQFF.

The chain carries TRBV29-1 and TRBJ2-1; D is undetermined. Germline V gene lookup returns CDR1 SQVTM and CDR2 ANQGSEA. CDR3 size: 13 residues. Trimming pared 1 base from V and 7 bases from J, leaving 11 bases between. CDR3 amino acids: CSVEGPQRNEQFF. The CDR3 nucleotides are TGCAGCGTTGAAGGGCCCCAGAGAAATGAGCAGTTCTTC.

This clonotype was detected a few times. This chain uses TRBV29-1 with TRBJ2-7; no clear D. This CDR3 has 12 amino acids. V shed 4 bases and J shed 4 bases, with 11 bases lying between them. The germline V gene has CDR1 SQVTM and CDR2 ANQGSEA. The DNA for the CDR3 is TGCAGCGTTGGTAGGGATTTGTACGAGCAGTACTTC. This encodes CSVGRDLYEQYF.

The chain carries TRBV5-1 and TRBJ2-7; tentatively, D is TRBD1 (5 bases). The CDR3 consists of 15 residues. V lost 0 bases to trimming and J lost 3 bases, with 13 bases between them. Per the germline V gene, CDR1 is SGHRS and CDR2 is YFSETQ. For the CDR3, the DNA is TGCGCCAGCAGCTTGGCCCAGGGAACCTTCTACGAGCAGTACTTC. It translates to CASSLAQGTFYEQYF.

In nucleotides, the CDR3 is TGTGCCAGCAGTTTCGGGGAGGTACCCCTCCACTTT. Its protein product is CASSFGEVPLHF. This chain links TRBV12-3 or TRBV12-4 with TRBJ1-6; no clear D gene. The CDR3 has 12 residues. Between the trimmed V and J ends, which lost 3 bases and 12 bases, there was a span of 9 bases.

The rearrangement uses TRBV28 and TRBJ2-3; 8 bases are shared with TRBD2. V lost 8 bases, J lost 4 bases, and 8 bases stayed unmatched. Germline CDR1 MDHEN, CDR2 SYDVKM. The length of the CDR3 is 14 residues. DNA of the CDR3: TGTGCCAGCTACCTAGCGGGTAGGGCAGATACGCAGTATTTT. Translation gives CASYLAGRADTQYF.

The chain recombines TRBV5-1 with TRBJ2-1; no reliable D call. V shed 0 bases and J shed 3 bases, with 7 bases lying between them. The CDR3 sequence is 14 residues long. Germline V CDR1 and CDR2: SGHRS, YFSETQ. The CDR3 sequence: CASSLGPNYNEQFF. The CDR3 DNA reads as TGCGCCAGCAGCTTGGGACCGAACTACAATGAGCAGTTCTTC.

The chain is built from TRBV27 and TRBJ2-7; 10 bases align to TRBD1. Germline values: CDR1 MNHEY, CDR2 SMNVEV (reference sequence). V trimming: 5 bases; J trimming: 2 bases; junction bases outside the gene matches: 9. This CDR3 is built from 16 residues. The CDR3 is CASSLHRGQGAYEQYF. CDR3 coding DNA: TGTGCCAGCAGTCTACACCGCGGACAGGGGGCCTACGAGCAGTACTTC.

This clonotype occurred many times. The V call is TRBV2, the J call TRBJ2-7; D perhaps matches TRBD1 (6 bases). Deletions cut 6 bases from V and 1 base from J, with 10 bases between. This CDR3 contains 13 residues. Germline-derived CDR1 and CDR2 are SNHLY and FYNNEI. Written as DNA, the CDR3 is TGTGCCAGCAGGGACGGACAGTCCTACGAGCAGTACTTC. Residues: CASRDGQSYEQYF.

The rearrangement uses TRBV9 and TRBJ2-2; weak D call: TRBD2 (7 bases). The germline CDR1 and CDR2 sequences are SGDLS and YYNGEE. The CDR3 covers 16 residues. V was clipped by 3 bases and J by 0 bases, with 12 bases between them. The CDR3 spells CASSEGGGPNTGELFF. The DNA for the CDR3 is TGTGCCAGCAGCGAGGGGGGGGGACCGAACACCGGGGAGCTGTTTTTT.

The V call is TRBV21-1, the J call TRBJ2-4; the D call in the table, TRBD2, was not verified against the DNA. TRBV21-1 represents a pseudogene. This CDR3 region has 19 residues. The DNA of the CDR3 is TGTGCCAGCAGCAAAACCCCACCCCGGACTCGTCTAGCCAAAAACATTCAGTACTTC. Translated, it gives CASSKTPPRTRLAKNIQYF.

This clonotype was found a few times. This sequence joins TRBV4-1 and TRBJ2-1; 7 bases are shared with TRBD2. V dropped 0 bases and J dropped 2; count of bases not matched to a gene: 10. Germline lookup yields CDR1 MGHRA and CDR2 YSYEKL. This CDR3 is 18 amino acids long. This CDR3 is CASSQDTLEGGPYNEQFF. CDR3 sequence (DNA): TGCGCCAGCAGCCAAGATACCCTAGAGGGAGGGCCCTACAATGAGCAGTTCTTC.

The CDR3 loop is CASSSQGHQNTEAFF. The CDR3, as DNA: TGCGCCAGCAGCTCTCAGGGACATCAGAACACTGAAGCTTTCTTT. J is TRBJ1-1 and V is TRBV5-1, with a tentative D call TRBD1 (6 bases). Germline CDR1 is SGHRS and CDR2 is YFSETQ. The germline V and J ends were trimmed by 3 bases and 1 base, with 13 bases remaining between them. The CDR3 is 15 residues long.

V and J are TRBV27 and TRBJ2-3; 8 bases line up with TRBD1. Germline V gene data show CDR1 as MNHEY and CDR2 as SMNVEV (reference sequence). CDR3 size: 15 residues. The V gene end was trimmed by 7 bases and the J gene end by 8 bases; junction bases not matched to a gene: 14. The CDR3 sequence is CASTPRAVTGGTQYF. DNA of the CDR3: TGTGCCAGCACTCCCCGGGCGGTTACAGGGGGTACGCAGTATTTT.

This clonotype was detected only a few times. The chain is built from TRBV7-9 and TRBJ2-1; D call uncertain. Trimming stripped 2 bases from V and 2 bases from J, with 10 bases between. The CDR3 is 15 residues long. CDR1 SEHNR and CDR2 FQNEAQ come from the germline V gene (reference sequence). CDR3 sequence reads: CASSLRPSPYNEQFF. The CDR3 nucleotides read TGTGCCAGCAGCTTACGCCCGAGCCCCTACAATGAGCAGTTCTTC.

V and J are TRBV30 and TRBJ2-2; D unclear. The germline V and J ends were trimmed by 0 bases and 0 bases, with 5 bases remaining between them. The CDR3 extends over 14 amino acids. The V gene's germline CDR1 is GTSNPN and CDR2 SVGIG (reference sequence). This CDR3 reads CAWSVMSNTGELFF. In DNA, the CDR3 is TGTGCCTGGAGTGTAATGTCGAACACCGGGGAGCTGTTTTTT.

This clonotype showed up many times. V is TRBV4-2 and J is TRBJ1-2, with no clear D. Deletions cut 0 bases from V and 1 base from J, with 9 bases between. CDR1 and CDR2 from the germline V gene are LGHNA and YNFKEQ. This CDR3 comprises 15 residues. DNA for the CDR3: TGTGCCAGCAGCCAAGACCGTAACAGTAACTATGGCTACACCTTC. As protein: CASSQDRNSNYGYTF.

This clonotype was counted ten times or more. CDR3 residues: CSAVPGGPYEQYF. CDR3 nucleotides: TGCAGTGCCGTCCCGGGTGGTCCCTACGAGCAGTACTTC. The chain has TRBV20-1 and TRBJ2-7; D is undetermined. This CDR3 has 13 residues. Germline CDR1 reads DFQATT; CDR2 reads SNEGSKA (reference sequence). V lost 6 bases and J lost 2, with 14 bases in between.